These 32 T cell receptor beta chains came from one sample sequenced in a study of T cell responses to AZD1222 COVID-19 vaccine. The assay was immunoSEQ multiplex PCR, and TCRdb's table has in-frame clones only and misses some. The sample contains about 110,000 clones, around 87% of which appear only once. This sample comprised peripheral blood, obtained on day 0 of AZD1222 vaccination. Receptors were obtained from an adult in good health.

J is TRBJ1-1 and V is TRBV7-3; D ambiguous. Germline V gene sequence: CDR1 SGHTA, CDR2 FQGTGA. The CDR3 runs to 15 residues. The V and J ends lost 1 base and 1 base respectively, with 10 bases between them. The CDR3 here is CASSLITPANTEAFF. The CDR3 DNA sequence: TGTGCCAGCAGCTTAATAACACCAGCGAACACTGAAGCTTTCTTT.

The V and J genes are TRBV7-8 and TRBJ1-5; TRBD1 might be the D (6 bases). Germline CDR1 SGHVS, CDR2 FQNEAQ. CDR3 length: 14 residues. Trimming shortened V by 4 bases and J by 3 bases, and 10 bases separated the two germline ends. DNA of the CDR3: TGTGCCAGCAGCTCCCGGGACAACAATCAGCCCCAGCATTTT. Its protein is CASSSRDNNQPQHF.

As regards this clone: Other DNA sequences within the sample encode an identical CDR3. Here the CDR3 DNA reads TGTGCCAGCAGGCAGGTGAACACTGAAGCTTTCTTT. This gives the protein CASRQVNTEAFF. The rearrangement uses TRBV28 and TRBJ1-1; D is uncertain. The CDR3 has 12 residues. Trimming pared 6 bases from V and 0 bases from J, leaving 5 bases between. The germline CDR1 and CDR2 sequences are MDHEN and SYDVKM.

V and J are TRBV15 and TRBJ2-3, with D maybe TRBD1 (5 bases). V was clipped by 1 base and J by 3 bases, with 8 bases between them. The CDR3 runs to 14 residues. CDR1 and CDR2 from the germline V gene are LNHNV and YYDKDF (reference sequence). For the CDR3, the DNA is TGTGCCACCAGCAGAGGGCAGGGAACAGATACGCAGTATTTT. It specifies CATSRGQGTDTQYF. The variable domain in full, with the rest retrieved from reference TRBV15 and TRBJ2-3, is DAMVIQNPRYQVTQFGKPVTLSCSQTLNHNVMYWYQQKSSQAPKLLFHYYDKDFNNEADTPDNFQSRRPNTSFCFLDIRSPGLGDTAMYLCATSRGQGTDTQYFGPGTRLTVL.

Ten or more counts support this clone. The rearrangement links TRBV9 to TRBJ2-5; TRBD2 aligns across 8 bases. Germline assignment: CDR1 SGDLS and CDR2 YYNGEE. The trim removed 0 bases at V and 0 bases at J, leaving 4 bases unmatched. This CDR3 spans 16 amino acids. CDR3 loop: CASSVGASGYQETQYF. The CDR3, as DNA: TGTGCCAGCAGCGTAGGGGCTAGCGGGTACCAAGAGACCCAGTACTTC.

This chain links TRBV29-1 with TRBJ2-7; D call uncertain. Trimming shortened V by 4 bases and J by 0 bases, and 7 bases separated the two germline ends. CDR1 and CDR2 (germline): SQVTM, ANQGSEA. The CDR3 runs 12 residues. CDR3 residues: CSVAGTSYEQYF. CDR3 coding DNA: TGCAGCGTTGCGGGCACCTCCTACGAGCAGTACTTC.

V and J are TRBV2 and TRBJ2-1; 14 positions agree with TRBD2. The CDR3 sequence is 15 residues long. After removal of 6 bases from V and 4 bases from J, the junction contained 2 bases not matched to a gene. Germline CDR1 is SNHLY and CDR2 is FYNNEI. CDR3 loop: CASRRTSGGYNEQFF. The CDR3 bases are TGTGCCAGCAGGAGGACTAGCGGGGGGTACAATGAGCAGTTCTTC.

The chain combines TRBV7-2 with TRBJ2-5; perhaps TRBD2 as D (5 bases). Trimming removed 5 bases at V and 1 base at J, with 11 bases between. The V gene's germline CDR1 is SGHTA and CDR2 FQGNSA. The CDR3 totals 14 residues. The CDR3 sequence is CASSPSGTQETQYF. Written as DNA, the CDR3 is TGTGCCAGCAGCCCCAGCGGTACCCAAGAGACCCAGTACTTC.

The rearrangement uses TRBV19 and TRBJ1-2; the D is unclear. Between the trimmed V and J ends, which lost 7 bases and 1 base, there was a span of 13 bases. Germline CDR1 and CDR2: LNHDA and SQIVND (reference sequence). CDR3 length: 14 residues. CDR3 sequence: CASKINGYNYGYTF. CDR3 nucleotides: TGTGCCAGTAAGATAAACGGTTATAACTATGGCTACACCTTC.

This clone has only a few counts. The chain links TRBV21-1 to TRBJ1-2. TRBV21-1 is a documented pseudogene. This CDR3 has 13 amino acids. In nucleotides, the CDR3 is TGTGCCAGCAAGGTGATCCGTCGCTATGGCTACACCTTC. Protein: CASKVIRRYGYTF.

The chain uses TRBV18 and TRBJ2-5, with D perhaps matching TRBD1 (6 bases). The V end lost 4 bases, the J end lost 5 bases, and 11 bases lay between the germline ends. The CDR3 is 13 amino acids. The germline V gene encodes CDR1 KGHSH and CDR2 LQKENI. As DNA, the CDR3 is TGTGCCAGCTCACAGGGGGTCAGGGAGACCCAGTACTTC. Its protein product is CASSQGVRETQYF.

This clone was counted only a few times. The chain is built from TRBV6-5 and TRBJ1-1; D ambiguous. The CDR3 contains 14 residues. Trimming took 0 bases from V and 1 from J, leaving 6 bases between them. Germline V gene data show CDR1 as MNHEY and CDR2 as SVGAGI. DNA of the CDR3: TGTGCCAGCAGTTACTCAGGGAGGAACACTGAAGCTTTCTTT. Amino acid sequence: CASSYSGRNTEAFF.

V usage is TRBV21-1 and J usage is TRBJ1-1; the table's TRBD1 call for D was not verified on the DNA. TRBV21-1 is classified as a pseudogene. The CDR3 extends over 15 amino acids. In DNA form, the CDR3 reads TGTGCCAGCAGCAAAGCACCAGGGGGGATCACTGAAGCTTTCTTT. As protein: CASSKAPGGITEAFF.

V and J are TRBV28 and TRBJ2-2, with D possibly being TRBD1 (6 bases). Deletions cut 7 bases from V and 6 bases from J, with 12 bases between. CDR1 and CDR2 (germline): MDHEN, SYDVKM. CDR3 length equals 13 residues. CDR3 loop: CASIYRASGELFF. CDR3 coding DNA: TGTGCCAGCATCTACAGGGCCTCCGGGGAGCTGTTTTTT.

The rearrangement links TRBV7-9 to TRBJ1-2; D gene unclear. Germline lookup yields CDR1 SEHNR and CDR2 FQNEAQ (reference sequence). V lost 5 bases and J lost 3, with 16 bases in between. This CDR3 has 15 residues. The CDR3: CASSPRGDFDYGYTF. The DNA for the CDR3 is TGTGCCAGCAGCCCACGGGGAGACTTTGACTATGGCTACACCTTC.

CDR3 in amino acids: CAWSPGPTYNEQFF. In DNA form, the CDR3 reads TGTGCCTGGAGTCCGGGTCCTACCTACAATGAGCAGTTCTTC. The chain carries TRBV30 and TRBJ2-1; D gene uncertain. Germline CDR1 GTSNPN, CDR2 SVGIG (reference sequence). This CDR3 comprises 14 residues. V was shortened by 2 bases and J by 2 bases, with 10 bases between the two germline ends.

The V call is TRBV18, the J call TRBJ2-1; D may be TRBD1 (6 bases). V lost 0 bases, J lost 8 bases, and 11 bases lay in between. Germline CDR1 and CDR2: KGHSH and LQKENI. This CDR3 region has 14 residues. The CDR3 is CASSPPPGADEQFF. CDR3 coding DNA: TGTGCCAGCTCACCACCGCCAGGGGCTGATGAGCAGTTCTTC.

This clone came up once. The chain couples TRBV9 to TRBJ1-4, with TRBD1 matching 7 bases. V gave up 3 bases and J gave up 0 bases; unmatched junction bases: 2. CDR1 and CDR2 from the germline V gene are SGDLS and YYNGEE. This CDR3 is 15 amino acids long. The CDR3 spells CASSEGAATNEKLFF. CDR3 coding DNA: TGTGCCAGCAGCGAGGGGGCAGCAACTAATGAAAAACTGTTTTTT.

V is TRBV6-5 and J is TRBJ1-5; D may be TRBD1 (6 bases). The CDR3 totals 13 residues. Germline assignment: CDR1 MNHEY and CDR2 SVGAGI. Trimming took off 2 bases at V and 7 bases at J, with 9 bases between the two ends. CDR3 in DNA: TGTGCCAGCAGTTACAGGGGGGGGCAGCCCCAGCATTTT. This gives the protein CASSYRGGQPQHF.

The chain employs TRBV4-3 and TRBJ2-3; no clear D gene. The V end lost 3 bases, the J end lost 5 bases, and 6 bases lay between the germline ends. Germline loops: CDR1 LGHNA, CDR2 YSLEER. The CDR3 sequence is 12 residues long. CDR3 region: CASSHGQDTQYF. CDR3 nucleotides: TGCGCCAGCAGCCATGGGCAAGATACGCAGTATTTT.

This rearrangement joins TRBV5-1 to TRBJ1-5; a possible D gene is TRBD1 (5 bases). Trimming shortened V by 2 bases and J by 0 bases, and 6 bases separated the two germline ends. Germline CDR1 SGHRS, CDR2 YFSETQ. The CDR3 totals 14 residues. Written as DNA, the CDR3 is TGCGCCAGCAGCTTTGGGGGTAGCAATCAGCCCCAGCATTTT. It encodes CASSFGGSNQPQHF.

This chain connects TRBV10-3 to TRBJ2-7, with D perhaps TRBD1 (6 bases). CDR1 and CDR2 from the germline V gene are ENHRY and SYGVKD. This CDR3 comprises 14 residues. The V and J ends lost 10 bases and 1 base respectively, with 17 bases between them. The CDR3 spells CATRGHRLSYEQYF. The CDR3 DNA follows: TGTGCCACCAGGGGACACCGATTGTCCTACGAGCAGTACTTC.

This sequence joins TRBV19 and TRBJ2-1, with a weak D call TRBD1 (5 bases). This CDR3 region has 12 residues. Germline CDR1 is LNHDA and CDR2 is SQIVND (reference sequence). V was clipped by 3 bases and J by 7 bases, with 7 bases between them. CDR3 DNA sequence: TGTGCCAGTAGTATTCAGGGTAATGAGCAGTTCTTC. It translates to CASSIQGNEQFF. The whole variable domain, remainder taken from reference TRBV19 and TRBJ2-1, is DGGITQSPKYLFRKEGQNVTLSCEQNLNHDAMYWYRQDPGQGLRLIYYSQIVNDFQKGDIAEGYSVSREKKESFPLTVTSAQKNPTAFYLCASSIQGNEQFFGPGTRLTVL.

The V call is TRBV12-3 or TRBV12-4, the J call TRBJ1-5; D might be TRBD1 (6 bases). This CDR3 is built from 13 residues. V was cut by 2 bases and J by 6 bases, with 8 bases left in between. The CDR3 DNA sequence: TGTGCCAGCAGTTTAACAGGGATTCAGCCCCAGCATTTT. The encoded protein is CASSLTGIQPQHF.

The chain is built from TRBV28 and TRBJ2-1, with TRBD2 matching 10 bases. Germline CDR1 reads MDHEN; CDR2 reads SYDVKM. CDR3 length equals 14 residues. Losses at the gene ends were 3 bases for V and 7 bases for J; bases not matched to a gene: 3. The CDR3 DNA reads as TGTGCCAGCAGTTTGTTACTAGCGGGAAATGAGCAGTTCTTC. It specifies CASSLLLAGNEQFF.

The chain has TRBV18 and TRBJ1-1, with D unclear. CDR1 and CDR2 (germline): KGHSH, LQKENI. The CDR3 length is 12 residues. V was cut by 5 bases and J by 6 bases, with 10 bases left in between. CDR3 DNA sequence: TGTGCCAGCTCAACGACGGAGCCTGAAGCTTTCTTT. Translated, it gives CASSTTEPEAFF.

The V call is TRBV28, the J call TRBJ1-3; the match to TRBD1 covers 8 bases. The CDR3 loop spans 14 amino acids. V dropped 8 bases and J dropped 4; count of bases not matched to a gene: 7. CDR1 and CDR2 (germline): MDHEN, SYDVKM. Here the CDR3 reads CASGTRGPGNTIYF. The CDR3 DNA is TGTGCCAGCGGAACCAGGGGGCCGGGAAACACCATATATTTT.

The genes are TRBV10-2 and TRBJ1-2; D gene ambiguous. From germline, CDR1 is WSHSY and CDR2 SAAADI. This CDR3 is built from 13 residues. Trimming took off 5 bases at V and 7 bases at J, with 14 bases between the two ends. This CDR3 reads CASSLEGGGGYTF. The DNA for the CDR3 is TGCGCCAGCAGTCTCGAAGGTGGTGGTGGCTACACCTTC.

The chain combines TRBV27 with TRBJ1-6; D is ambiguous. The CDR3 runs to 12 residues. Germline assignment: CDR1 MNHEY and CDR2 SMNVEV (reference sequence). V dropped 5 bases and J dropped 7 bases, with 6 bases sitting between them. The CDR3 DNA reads TGTGCCAGCAGTGGGTCAAATTCACCCCTCCACTTT. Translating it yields CASSGSNSPLHF.

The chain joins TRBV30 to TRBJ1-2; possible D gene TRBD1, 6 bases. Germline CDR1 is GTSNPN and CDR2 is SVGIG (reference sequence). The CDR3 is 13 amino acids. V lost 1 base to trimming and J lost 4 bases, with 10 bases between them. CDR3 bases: TGTGCCTGGAGTGCAGGACAGTTCTATGGCTACACCTTC. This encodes CAWSAGQFYGYTF.

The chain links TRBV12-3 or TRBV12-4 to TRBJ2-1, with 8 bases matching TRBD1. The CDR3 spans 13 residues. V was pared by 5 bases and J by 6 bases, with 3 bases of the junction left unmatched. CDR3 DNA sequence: TGTGCCAGCAGTAAAGGACAGGGCAATGAGCAGTTCTTC. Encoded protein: CASSKGQGNEQFF.

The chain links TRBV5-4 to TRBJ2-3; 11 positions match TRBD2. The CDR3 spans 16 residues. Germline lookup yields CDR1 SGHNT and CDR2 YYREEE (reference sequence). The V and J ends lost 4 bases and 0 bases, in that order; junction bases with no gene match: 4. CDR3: CASSAGTSGSTDTQYF. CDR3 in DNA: TGTGCCAGCAGCGCTGGGACTAGCGGTAGCACAGATACGCAGTATTTT.